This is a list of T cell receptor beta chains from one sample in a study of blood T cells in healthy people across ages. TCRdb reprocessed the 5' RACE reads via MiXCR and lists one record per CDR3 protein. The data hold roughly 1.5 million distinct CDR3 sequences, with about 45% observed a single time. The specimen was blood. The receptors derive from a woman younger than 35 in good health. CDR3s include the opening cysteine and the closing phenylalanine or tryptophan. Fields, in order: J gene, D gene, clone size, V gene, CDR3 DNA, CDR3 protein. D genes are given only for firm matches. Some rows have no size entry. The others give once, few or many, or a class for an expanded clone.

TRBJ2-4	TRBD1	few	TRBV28	TGTGCCAGCAGTTTACCCACAGGGGGCAACAAAAACATTCAGTACTTC	CASSLPTGGNKNIQYF
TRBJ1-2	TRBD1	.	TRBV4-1	TGCGCCAGCAGCCAAGTGGGACAGGGGGCGATTGCGGATGGCTACACCTTC	CASSQVGQGAIADGYTF
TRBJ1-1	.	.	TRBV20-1	TGCAGTGCTAGTTTCGGGGCTGAAGCTTTCTTT	CSASFGAEAFF
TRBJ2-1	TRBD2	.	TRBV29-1	TGCAGCGTTTCGACTAGCGGGGGGTTCAATGAGCAGTTCTTC	CSVSTSGGFNEQFF
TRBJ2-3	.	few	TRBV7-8	TGTGCCAGCAGCTTACGTCGGCCTAGCGGCACAGATACGCAGTATTTT	CASSLRRPSGTDTQYF
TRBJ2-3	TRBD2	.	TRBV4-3	TGCGCCAGCAGCCAAGGACTAGCAATGGGCACAGATACGCAGTATTTT	CASSQGLAMGTDTQYF
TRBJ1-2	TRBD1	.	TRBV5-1	TGCGCCAGCAGATCCCGGGACAGGGGAACCGCTAACTATGGCTACACCTTC	CASRSRDRGTANYGYTF
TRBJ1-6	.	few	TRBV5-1	TGCGCCAGCAGCCTACCGGAGACAGGTTCACCCCTCCACTTT	CASSLPETGSPLHF
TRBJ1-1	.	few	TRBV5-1	TGCGCCAGCAGCCAACAGGGTACGGGCACTGAAGCTTTCTTT	CASSQQGTGTEAFF
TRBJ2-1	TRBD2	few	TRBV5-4	TGTGCCAGCAGCTTGACGACTAGCGGGGCGCTGTTCTTC	CASSLTTSGALFF
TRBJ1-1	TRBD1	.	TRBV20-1	TGCAGTGCTAGAGATTTTCGGGGACAGGGGGGGAACACTGAAGCTTTCTTT	CSARDFRGQGGNTEAFF
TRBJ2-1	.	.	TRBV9	TGTGCCAGCAGCGTAGAAGGGGTAGCGCACCCGACCTACAATGAGCAGTTCTTC	CASSVEGVAHPTYNEQFF
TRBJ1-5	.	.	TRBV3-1	TGTGCCAGCAGCCAAGTGAGGCTCCAGCATTTT	CASSQVRLQHF
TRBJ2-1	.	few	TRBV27	TGTGCCAGCAGTTCACCCCCGGGACTCGAACGAAATGAGCAGTTCTTC	CASSSPPGLERNEQFF
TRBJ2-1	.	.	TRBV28	TGTGCCAGCACTGGTCAGGCTAATGAGCAGTTCTTC	CASTGQANEQFF
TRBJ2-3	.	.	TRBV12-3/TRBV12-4	TGTGCCAGCAGGCCCGAATCAGCTAATACGCAGTATTTT	CASRPESANTQYF
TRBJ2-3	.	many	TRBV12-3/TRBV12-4	TGTGCCAGCACCTCCTCCAGGGGGGCCTTCACAGATACGCAGTATTTT	CASTSSRGAFTDTQYF
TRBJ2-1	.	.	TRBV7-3	TGTGCCAGCAGCTCCTACGAAAATGAGCAGTTCTTC	CASSSYENEQFF
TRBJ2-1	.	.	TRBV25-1	TGTGCCAGCAGTGATATCCCTAGCAATCAGAGCTCCTACAATGAGCAGTTCTTC	CASSDIPSNQSSYNEQFF
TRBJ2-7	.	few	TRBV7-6	TGTGCCAGCAGCGCTCGGGAACCCTACGAGCAGTACTTC	CASSAREPYEQYF
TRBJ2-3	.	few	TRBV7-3	TGTGCCAGCAGCTCTCGGCAGGGACCAGATACGCAGTATTTT	CASSSRQGPDTQYF
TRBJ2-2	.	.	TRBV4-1	TGCGCCAGCAGCCAAGGGATCAGGGGCACCGGGGAGCTGTTTTTT	CASSQGIRGTGELFF
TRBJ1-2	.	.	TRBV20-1	TGCAGTGCGGGTATTAATAAAGGCCCTTTCTACACCTTC	CSAGINKGPFYTF
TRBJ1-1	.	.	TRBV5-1	TGCGCCAGCAGCTTGTGGGTGGAAACTGAAGCTTTCTTT	CASSLWVETEAFF
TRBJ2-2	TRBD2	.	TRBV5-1	TGCGCCAGCAGCTTGGAAGGGACTATTCCCTGGGTCGGGGAGCTGTTTTTT	CASSLEGTIPWVGELFF
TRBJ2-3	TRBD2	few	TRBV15	TGTGCCACCAGCAGAGCAGGAGCGGGAGGATCAGATACGCAGTATTTT	CATSRAGAGGSDTQYF
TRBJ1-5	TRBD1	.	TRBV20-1	TGCAGTGCTAGGAAGGGGGCGGGTCAGCCCCAGCATTTT	CSARKGAGQPQHF
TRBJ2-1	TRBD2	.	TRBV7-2	TGTGCCAGCAGCTCGGGACTAGCGGGAGGTGGGCAGTTCTTC	CASSSGLAGGGQFF
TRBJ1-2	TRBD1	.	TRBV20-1	TGCAGTGCTAGAGATCGACAGGGGGCGGATGGCTACACCTTC	CSARDRQGADGYTF
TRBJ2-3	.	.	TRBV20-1	TGCAGTGCTAGAGTCCCTGCATCTAGCACAGATACGCAGTATTTT	CSARVPASSTDTQYF
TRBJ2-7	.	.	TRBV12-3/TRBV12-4	TGTGCCAGCAGCTCCGTTGGGGTGGGCTCCTACGAGCAGTACTTC	CASSSVGVGSYEQYF
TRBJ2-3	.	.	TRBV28	TGTGCCAGCAGTCCGCAGGGTAGGGCAGATACGCAGTATTTT	CASSPQGRADTQYF
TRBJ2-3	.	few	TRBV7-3	TGTGCCAGCAGCTTCGGGACTCAAACTAGCACAGATACGCAGTATTTT	CASSFGTQTSTDTQYF
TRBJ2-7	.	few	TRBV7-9	TGTGCCAGCAGCCGACCCGTTACTTCCTACGAGCAGTACTTC	CASSRPVTSYEQYF
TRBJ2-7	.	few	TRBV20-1	TGCAGTGCCCGAAGGCCTAGCTTGACCTACGAGCAGTACTTC	CSARRPSLTYEQYF
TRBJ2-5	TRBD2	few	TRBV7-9	TGTGCCAGCAGCTTTACTCGGACTAGCGGCCACCAAGAGACCCAGTACTTC	CASSFTRTSGHQETQYF
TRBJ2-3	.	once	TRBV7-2	TGTGCCAGCAGCTTAGCGCTGGGCGTGACAGATACGCAGTATTTT	CASSLALGVTDTQYF
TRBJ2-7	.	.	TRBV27	TGTGCCAGCAGTTCTAGCGGGACAGGCTACGAGCAGTACTTC	CASSSSGTGYEQYF
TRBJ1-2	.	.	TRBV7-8	TGTGCCAGCAGCTTAGGCCGGGGCTTCTACGGCCACACCTTC	CASSLGRGFYGHTF
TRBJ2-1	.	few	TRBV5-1	TGCGCCAGCGGGGGCGAAACCTACAATGAGCAGTTCTTC	CASGGETYNEQFF
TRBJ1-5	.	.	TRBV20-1	TGCAGTGCCGCCACGGACGGCAATCAGCCCCAGCATTTT	CSAATDGNQPQHF
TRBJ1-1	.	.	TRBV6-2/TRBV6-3	TGTGCCAGCAGTTCCTTCTTTGTGGGCACTGAAGCTTTCTTT	CASSSFFVGTEAFF
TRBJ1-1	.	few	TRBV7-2	TGTGCCAGCAGCTCCAGAGTAACAGCCCTGAACACTGAAGCTTTCTTT	CASSSRVTALNTEAFF
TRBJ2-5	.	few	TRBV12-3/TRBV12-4	TGTGCCAGCAGTCGGGACGTAGGCTTAGGCGAGACCCAGTACTTC	CASSRDVGLGETQYF
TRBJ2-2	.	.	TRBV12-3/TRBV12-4	TGTGCCAGCAGTTTAAGGGACACCGGGGAGCTGTTTTTT	CASSLRDTGELFF
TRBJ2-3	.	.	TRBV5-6	TGTGCCAGCAGCTTGGTTCCCCGGCGCACAGATACGCAGTATTTT	CASSLVPRRTDTQYF
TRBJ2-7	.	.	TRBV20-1	TGCAGTGCTAGAGATATGGGGACGGGTTACAATGAGCAGTACTTC	CSARDMGTGYNEQYF
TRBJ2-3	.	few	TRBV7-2	TGTGCCAGCAGCCCCCTTGGCGTCCCTAGCACAGATACGCAGTATTTT	CASSPLGVPSTDTQYF
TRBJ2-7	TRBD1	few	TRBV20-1	TGCAGTGCTACCGGACGGGACAGGGGGTACGAGCAGTACTTC	CSATGRDRGYEQYF
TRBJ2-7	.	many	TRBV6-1	TGTGCCAGCAGTGAAGGAGTGGGGTGGAACGACTACGAGCAGTACTTC	CASSEGVGWNDYEQYF
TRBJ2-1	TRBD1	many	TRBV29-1	TGCAGCGCTAAGGGTCTTCGTAAACCCGGGACAGATTTCGATGAGCAGTTCTTC	CSAKGLRKPGTDFDEQFF
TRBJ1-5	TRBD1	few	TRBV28	TGTGCCAGCAGTTCCCGGACAGGGTTGCAGCCCCAGCATTTT	CASSSRTGLQPQHF
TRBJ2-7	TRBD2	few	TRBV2	TGTGCCAGCAGTGAAGGGGGACTAGTGTATCGGTCCTACGAGCAGTACTTC	CASSEGGLVYRSYEQYF
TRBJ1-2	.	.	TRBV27	TGTGCCACCTATCGTGGAGGCTACACCTTC	CATYRGGYTF
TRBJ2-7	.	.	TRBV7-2	TGTGCCAGCAGCTCACGGACTTTCGCCTACAATGAGCAGTACTTC	CASSSRTFAYNEQYF
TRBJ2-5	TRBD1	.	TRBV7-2	TGTGCCAGCAGCTTACCAGGACAGGGTCCGGGCAATGAGCAGTACTTC	CASSLPGQGPGNEQYF
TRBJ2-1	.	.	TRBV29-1	TGCAGCGTTGACGGACGGAGCTCCTACAATGAGCAGTTCTTC	CSVDGRSSYNEQFF
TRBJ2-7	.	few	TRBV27	TGTGCCGGCAACACCCTCAGGGTCTACGAGCAGTACTTC	CAGNTLRVYEQYF